This T cell receptor (beta chain) was sequenced in a study of blood T cell repertoires in COVID-19. The germline V and J ends were trimmed by 1 base and 7 bases, with 15 bases remaining between them. Germline lookup yields CDR1 SGHKS and CDR2 YYEKEE (reference sequence). This CDR3 contains 15 residues. Participants were placed into cohorts based on the clinical history they reported. What the recovered Cohort 3 donors had was two negative PCRs, clearance, or symptom resolution. The repertoire was sequenced with immunoSEQ multiplex PCR; TCRdb's copy has only in-frame clones and lacks some. The table records approximately 270,000 clones, 86% of them present only once.

Sequencing input: PBMCs or T cells enriched from blood (not recorded which). V gene TRBV5-5 combines with J gene TRBJ1-5; D uncertain. The receptor was isolated from a man between 40 and 49 years old who had recovered from COVID-19. The CDR3 DNA follows: TGTGCCAGCAGCTTGACCATTTGGAGTCCGCAGCCCCAGCATTTT. As protein: CASSLTIWSPQPQHF.